A selection of T cell receptor beta chains follows, all from one sample in a study of blood T cell repertoires in COVID-19. Repertoires were generated with immunoSEQ multiplex PCR, while TCRdb's copy carries only in-frame clones and drops some. The table records around 360,000 clones, roughly 87% of them present only once. Sequenced: PBMCs or T cells enriched from blood (not recorded which). The receptor source for this set is a woman in her twenties or thirties who had recovered from COVID-19. CDR3s include the opening cysteine and the closing phenylalanine or tryptophan. The D gene is left open where the match is weak. Rows may omit the clone size; those that give it use once, few, many or a size class.

>TRBJ2-3|TRBD2|16|TRBV6-1|.
TGTGCCAGCAGTGGTGGACTAGCGGGATTCACAGATACGCAGTATTTT
CASSGGLAGFTDTQYF
>TRBJ2-1|TRBD2|16|TRBV9|.
TGTGCCAGCAGCGCCGTCGTGAGCGGGGGGTACAATGAGCAGTTCTTC
CASSAVVSGGYNEQFF
>TRBJ2-7|TRBD1|18|TRBV5-6|.
TGTGCCAGCAGCCAAGGGACAGGGGGCGACCCCCGGGGGTACGAGCAGTACTTC
CASSQGTGGDPRGYEQYF
>TRBJ2-2|TRBD2|17|TRBV5-4|.
TGTGCCAGCAGCTTGGGACTAGCGGGGGGGATCGGCGGGGAGCTGTTTTTT
CASSLGLAGGIGGELFF
>TRBJ1-1|.|12|TRBV5-1|.
TGCGCCAGCTCCACCCAGGGCGGAGAAGCTTTCTTT
CASSTQGGEAFF
>TRBJ2-1|.|14|TRBV2|.
TGTGCCAGCAGTGTGCGGAGCTCCTACAATGAGCAGTTCTTC
CASSVRSSYNEQFF
>TRBJ1-2|.|14|TRBV20-1|.
TGCAGTGCTAGTATCGCGGGAGGGAACTATGGCTACACCTTC
CSASIAGGNYGYTF
>TRBJ2-7|.|13|TRBV11-2|.
TGTGCCAGCAGCTTGGGCAGGGCGTACGAGCAGTACTTC
CASSLGRAYEQYF
>TRBJ1-2|TRBD1|14|TRBV6-6|.
TGTGCCAGCAGTTACGAGGGGGCCCGACATGGGAACACCTTC
CASSYEGARHGNTF
>TRBJ2-7|.|15|TRBV3-1/TRBV3-2|.
TGTGCCAGCAGCCAAGCATCAAGGGGCTCCTACGAGCAGTACTTC
CASSQASRGSYEQYF
>TRBJ2-6|.|13|TRBV11-3|.
TGTGCCAACGACATTACTGGGGCCAACGTCCTGACTTTC
CANDITGANVLTF
>TRBJ2-1|.|14|TRBV5-5|few
TGTGCCAGCAGCTTGCCAGGGAAGACGGATGAGCAGTTCTTC
CASSLPGKTDEQFF
>TRBJ2-1|TRBD2|20|TRBV20-1|.
TGCAGTGCTAGTCCTCGAGTGGGACTAGCGGGAGGAAGCTCCTACAATGAGCAGTTCTTC
CSASPRVGLAGGSSYNEQFF
>TRBJ1-1|.|13|TRBV27|.
TGTGCCAGCAGTTTAACAGGGCACACTGAAGCTTTCTTT
CASSLTGHTEAFF
>TRBJ2-1|TRBD2|15|TRBV7-9|.
TGTGCCAGCAGCTTTAGCGGGAGCATAAACAATGAGCAGTTCTTC
CASSFSGSINNEQFF
>TRBJ1-1|.|13|TRBV30|.
TGTGCCTGGACCAGAGACAAAAACACTGAAGCTTTCTTT
CAWTRDKNTEAFF
>TRBJ1-3|.|18|TRBV13|.
TGTGCCAGCAGCCTCGGGGGTTCTCTCGGTAGCTCTGGAAACACCATATATTTT
CASSLGGSLGSSGNTIYF
>TRBJ2-3|TRBD2|15|TRBV9|.
TGTGCCAGCACCCTAGCGGGAGGGCCGGGAGATACGCAGTATTTT
CASTLAGGPGDTQYF
>TRBJ1-2|TRBD1|18|TRBV5-1|.
TGCGCCAGCAGCGGGGTTCCGGGACAGGGAAACCCTCTCTATGGCTACACCTTC
CASSGVPGQGNPLYGYTF
>TRBJ1-1|.|13|TRBV12-3/TRBV12-4|.
TGTGCCAGCAGCGCCGCAGGGAGGACTGAAGCTTTCTTT
CASSAAGRTEAFF
>TRBJ1-2|.|15|TRBV5-6|.
TGTGCCAGCAGCAGCCTGAAATACCTTAACTATGGCTACACCTTC
CASSSLKYLNYGYTF
>TRBJ2-2|.|15|TRBV6-5|.
TGTGCCAGCAGCCCCGGTAGCTTTTCTGCCGGGGAGCTGTTTTTT
CASSPGSFSAGELFF
>TRBJ1-6|TRBD1|16|TRBV28|.
TGTGCCAGCAGTAGCCCCCGGACAGGGGGGAATTCACCCCTCCACTTT
CASSSPRTGGNSPLHF
>TRBJ2-2|TRBD2|16|TRBV3-1/TRBV3-2|.
TGTGCCAGCAGCCAAGCACTAGCGGGGTACACCGGGGAGCTGTTTTTT
CASSQALAGYTGELFF
>TRBJ2-4|TRBD2|14|TRBV9|.
TGTGCCAGCAGTGACGGACTAGGACAAAACATTCAGTACTTC
CASSDGLGQNIQYF
>TRBJ2-3|TRBD2|15|TRBV27|.
TGTGCCAGCGGAACTGCCCGCGGGGGGCCAGATACGCAGTATTTT
CASGTARGGPDTQYF
>TRBJ2-1|.|16|TRBV5-4|.
TGTGCCAGCAGCTTGGATCTGGGGGGGGCCAGAGATGAGCAGTTCTTC
CASSLDLGGARDEQFF
>TRBJ1-6|TRBD1|17|TRBV25-1|.
TGTGCCAGCAGTGAACCCAACCTGGACAGGGGTAGTTCACCCCTCCACTTT
CASSEPNLDRGSSPLHF
>TRBJ1-6|.|17|TRBV7-9|.
TGTGCCAGCAGCTTACTAAGCGTTGGGAGAGGTAATTCACCCCTCCACTTT
CASSLLSVGRGNSPLHF
>TRBJ1-2|.|13|TRBV12-3/TRBV12-4|.
TGTGCCAGCAGCCCGACAGTTGGCTATGGCTACACCTTC
CASSPTVGYGYTF
>TRBJ2-7|TRBD2|14|TRBV5-1|.
TGCGCCAGCAGCTTACTAGCGGGGATAGTGGAGCAGTACTTC
CASSLLAGIVEQYF
>TRBJ1-5|.|15|TRBV24-1|.
TGTGCCACCAGTGCTACAGGGTTTGGTAATCAGCCCCAGCATTTT
CATSATGFGNQPQHF
>TRBJ2-3|.|13|TRBV5-1|.
TGCGCCAGCAGCTCCGGTGTCACAGATACGCAGTATTTT
CASSSGVTDTQYF